These T cell receptor beta chains were read from a single sample in a study of PD-L1 blockade in urothelial cancer. This table comes from immunoSEQ multiplex PCR, and its TCRdb copy is limited to in-frame clones, with some not included. The sample includes about 52,000 clones, roughly 75% seen only once; the top ten take roughly 4%. The source was PBMCs, collected around atezolizumab (anti-PD-L1) treatment. These receptor sequences come from a man between 65 and 85 years old with urothelial cancer. Both conserved end residues are part of each CDR3. Each record gives: CDR3 protein, CDR3 DNA, D gene, V gene, clone size, J gene. The D gene is left open where the match is weak. The size field is filled for only some rows; it gives once, few, many or a size class.

CDR3: CASSRQGLSSYEQYF
DNA: TGTGCCAGCAGCCGACAGGGGCTGAGCTCCTACGAGCAGTACTTC
D: TRBD1
V: TRBV5-4
size: NA
J: TRBJ2-7

CDR3: CASSLGTGGITGELFF
DNA: TGTGCCAGCAGTTTAGGGACAGGGGGCATCACCGGGGAGCTGTTTTTT
D: TRBD1
V: TRBV27
size: NA
J: TRBJ2-2

CDR3: CASSAEYGSYNEQFF
DNA: TGTGCCAGCAGTGCGGAGTATGGCTCCTACAATGAGCAGTTCTTC
D: NA
V: TRBV6-4
size: few
J: TRBJ2-1

CDR3: CASSPDSVYGYTF
DNA: TGTGCCAGCAGCCCCGACAGCGTTTATGGCTACACCTTC
D: NA
V: TRBV6-6
size: NA
J: TRBJ1-2

CDR3: CASSLGGRTEQYF
DNA: TGCGCCAGCAGCTTGGGGGGGAGGACAGAGCAGTACTTC
D: NA
V: TRBV5-1
size: NA
J: TRBJ2-7

CDR3: CASSYSFGGDYGYTF
DNA: TGTGCCAGCAGTTACTCGTTCGGGGGTGACTATGGCTACACCTTC
D: NA
V: TRBV6-5
size: NA
J: TRBJ1-2

CDR3: CASSGQIRQYF
DNA: TGTGCCAGCAGTGGCCAGATCCGACAGTATTTT
D: NA
V: TRBV25-1
size: NA
J: TRBJ2-3

CDR3: CASSSNRDRRQFF
DNA: TGTGCCAGCAGCTCAAACCGGGACAGGAGACAGTTCTTC
D: TRBD1
V: TRBV11-2
size: few
J: TRBJ2-1

CDR3: CASSLKTGTYNEQFF
DNA: TGCGCCAGCAGCCTGAAGACAGGTACCTACAATGAGCAGTTCTTC
D: NA
V: TRBV5-1
size: NA
J: TRBJ2-1

CDR3: CASSLRTGGWGEQYF
DNA: TGTGCCAGCAGCTTAAGGACAGGGGGCTGGGGCGAGCAGTACTTC
D: TRBD1
V: TRBV7-2
size: NA
J: TRBJ2-7

CDR3: CASSSRTLGRANYGYTF
DNA: TGTGCCAGCAGCTCTCGGACTCTCGGGCGAGCTAACTATGGCTACACCTTC
D: NA
V: TRBV7-9
size: NA
J: TRBJ1-2

CDR3: CASSFRGGSVEKLFF
DNA: TGTGCCAGCAGCTTTAGGGGGGGGAGTGTTGAAAAACTGTTTTTT
D: NA
V: TRBV5-4
size: few
J: TRBJ1-4

CDR3: CASSSMGQKNTEAFF
DNA: TGCGCCAGCAGCTCTATGGGACAAAAGAACACTGAAGCTTTCTTT
D: NA
V: TRBV5-1
size: once
J: TRBJ1-1

CDR3: CASSLAWQGAAGTEAFF
DNA: TGTGCCAGCAGCTTGGCCTGGCAGGGGGCAGCTGGCACTGAAGCTTTCTTT
D: TRBD1
V: TRBV5-5
size: NA
J: TRBJ1-1

CDR3: CASSLGTTGGFPDGYTF
DNA: TGTGCCAGCAGTTTGGGTACGACAGGGGGGTTCCCCGATGGCTACACCTTC
D: TRBD1
V: TRBV27
size: NA
J: TRBJ1-2

CDR3: CASSFGDRDPGYTF
DNA: TGCGCCAGCAGCTTTGGGGACAGGGACCCTGGCTACACCTTC
D: TRBD1
V: TRBV5-1
size: NA
J: TRBJ1-2

CDR3: CASSKAGLYTGELFF
DNA: TGTGCCAGCAGCAAAGCGGGGCTTTACACCGGGGAGCTGTTTTTT
D: NA
V: TRBV21-1
size: NA
J: TRBJ2-2

CDR3: CASSDDRGGTGELFF
DNA: TGTGCCAGCAGTGACGACAGGGGGGGCACCGGGGAGCTGTTTTTT
D: TRBD1
V: TRBV6-1
size: NA
J: TRBJ2-2

CDR3: CASSLRDSSSYYYEQYF
DNA: TGCGCCAGCAGCTTGAGGGATTCTAGCAGCTATTACTACGAGCAGTACTTC
D: NA
V: TRBV5-1
size: NA
J: TRBJ2-7

CDR3: CASSYGTGVSGTEAFF
DNA: TGCGCCAGCAGCTACGGGACAGGGGTATCCGGGACTGAAGCTTTCTTT
D: TRBD1
V: TRBV5-1
size: NA
J: TRBJ1-1

CDR3: CASSVVGGASYNEQFF
DNA: TGTGCCAGCAGCGTAGTGGGGGGGGCTTCCTACAATGAGCAGTTCTTC
D: NA
V: TRBV9
size: few
J: TRBJ2-1

CDR3: CASSTGHPETQYF
DNA: TGCGCCAGCAGCACCGGACACCCGGAGACCCAGTACTTC
D: NA
V: TRBV5-1
size: NA
J: TRBJ2-5

CDR3: CASSRGLAEKRDEQFF
DNA: TGTGCCAGCAGCAGGGGACTAGCTGAAAAAAGGGATGAGCAGTTCTTC
D: TRBD2
V: TRBV7-3
size: NA
J: TRBJ2-1

CDR3: CASNWGGNSNQPQHF
DNA: TGTGCCAGTAATTGGGGGGGAAATAGCAATCAGCCCCAGCATTTT
D: NA
V: TRBV19
size: NA
J: TRBJ1-5

CDR3: CASSPGQGRRGETQYF
DNA: TGTGCCAGCAGTCCCGGACAGGGTAGACGCGGAGAGACCCAGTACTTC
D: TRBD1
V: TRBV2
size: NA
J: TRBJ2-5

CDR3: CASSLEGDEQYF
DNA: TGTGCCAGCAGCTTAGAGGGGGACGAGCAGTACTTC
D: NA
V: TRBV11-1
size: NA
J: TRBJ2-7

CDR3: CASSVGAGPRGIAGNTIYF
DNA: TGTGCCAGCAGCGTAGGGGCAGGCCCTCGGGGGATAGCTGGAAACACCATATATTTT
D: NA
V: TRBV9
size: NA
J: TRBJ1-3

CDR3: CASSLSGTGSYEQYF
DNA: TGTGCCAGCAGTTTATCCGGGACAGGGTCCTACGAGCAGTACTTC
D: TRBD1
V: TRBV27
size: NA
J: TRBJ2-7

CDR3: CASSVGDRDADTQYF
DNA: TGTGCCAGCAGTGTAGGGGACAGGGATGCAGATACGCAGTATTTT
D: TRBD1
V: TRBV6-1
size: NA
J: TRBJ2-3

CDR3: CASSSYRGNEQFF
DNA: TGTGCCAGCAGCTCCTACAGGGGCAATGAGCAGTTCTTC
D: TRBD1
V: TRBV7-2
size: NA
J: TRBJ2-1

CDR3: CASSPYQGLSYEQYF
DNA: TGTGCCAGCAGCCCCTATCAGGGGCTCTCCTACGAGCAGTACTTC
D: NA
V: TRBV9
size: NA
J: TRBJ2-7

CDR3: CASTPGKTYNEQFF
DNA: TGTGCCAGCACCCCCGGGAAAACCTACAATGAGCAGTTCTTC
D: NA
V: TRBV7-2
size: NA
J: TRBJ2-1

CDR3: CASSLAQGAVYEQYF
DNA: TGTGCCAGCAGCTTAGCGCAGGGGGCGGTCTACGAGCAGTACTTC
D: TRBD1
V: TRBV7-8
size: once
J: TRBJ2-7

CDR3: CASSYSPGRSYEQYF
DNA: TGTGCCAGCAGTTACTCCCCAGGGCGATCCTACGAGCAGTACTTC
D: NA
V: TRBV6-6
size: NA
J: TRBJ2-7

CDR3: CASGAAKRAEAFF
DNA: TGTGCCAGCGGGGCAGCCAAAAGGGCTGAAGCTTTCTTT
D: NA
V: TRBV5-8
size: NA
J: TRBJ1-1

CDR3: CSAAPSGEQFF
DNA: TGCAGTGCTGCCCCCAGCGGTGAGCAGTTCTTC
D: NA
V: TRBV20-1
size: few
J: TRBJ2-1

CDR3: CASSPPNGRAYEQYF
DNA: TGTGCCAGCAGCCCCCCGAACGGGAGGGCCTACGAGCAGTACTTC
D: TRBD2
V: TRBV28
size: NA
J: TRBJ2-7

CDR3: CASSWGGGADTQYF
DNA: TGTGCCAGCAGCTGGGGGGGCGGGGCAGATACGCAGTATTTT
D: NA
V: TRBV11-2
size: NA
J: TRBJ2-3

CDR3: CASSLGGSGANVLTF
DNA: TGCGCCAGCAGCTTGGGCGGGTCTGGGGCCAACGTCCTGACTTTC
D: NA
V: TRBV4-3
size: few
J: TRBJ2-6

CDR3: CASSGVDSNQPQHF
DNA: TGCGCCAGCAGTGGTGTAGATAGCAATCAGCCCCAGCATTTT
D: NA
V: TRBV10-2
size: NA
J: TRBJ1-5

CDR3: CASSLLQGSTGELFF
DNA: TGTGCCAGCAGCTTGCTTCAGGGGAGTACCGGGGAGCTGTTTTTT
D: NA
V: TRBV5-4
size: few
J: TRBJ2-2

CDR3: CASSLGDTGSPLHF
DNA: TGCGCCAGCAGCCTGGGGGACACCGGGTCACCCCTCCACTTT
D: NA
V: TRBV5-1
size: NA
J: TRBJ1-6

CDR3: CASREALGETQYF
DNA: TGTGCCAGCAGGGAGGCGCTGGGAGAGACCCAGTACTTC
D: NA
V: TRBV7-9
size: NA
J: TRBJ2-5

CDR3: CASSGTSGRQETQYF
DNA: TGTGCCAGCAGCGGGACTAGCGGGAGGCAAGAGACCCAGTACTTC
D: TRBD2
V: TRBV7-2
size: NA
J: TRBJ2-5

CDR3: CASSFKGVSDTQYF
DNA: TGTGCCAGCAGCTTCAAGGGGGTATCAGATACGCAGTATTTT
D: NA
V: TRBV7-9
size: NA
J: TRBJ2-3

CDR3: CASSVTSGTYNEQFF
DNA: TGTGCCAGCAGCGTTACTAGCGGGACCTACAATGAGCAGTTCTTC
D: TRBD2
V: TRBV11-2
size: NA
J: TRBJ2-1

CDR3: CASSSGLYTDTQYF
DNA: TGCGCCAGCAGCTCCGGACTCTACACAGATACGCAGTATTTT
D: NA
V: TRBV5-1
size: NA
J: TRBJ2-3

CDR3: CASNGHRNTEAFF
DNA: TGTGCCAGCAATGGACACCGGAACACTGAAGCTTTCTTT
D: NA
V: TRBV28
size: NA
J: TRBJ1-1

CDR3: CASSLAKPSGGAGELFF
DNA: TGTGCCAGCAGCTTGGCCAAGCCTAGCGGGGGGGCCGGGGAGCTGTTTTTT
D: TRBD2
V: TRBV5-4
size: few
J: TRBJ2-2

CDR3: CASSPDWTAYEQYF
DNA: TGTGCCAGCAGCCCGGATTGGACAGCCTACGAGCAGTACTTC
D: NA
V: TRBV7-2
size: NA
J: TRBJ2-7